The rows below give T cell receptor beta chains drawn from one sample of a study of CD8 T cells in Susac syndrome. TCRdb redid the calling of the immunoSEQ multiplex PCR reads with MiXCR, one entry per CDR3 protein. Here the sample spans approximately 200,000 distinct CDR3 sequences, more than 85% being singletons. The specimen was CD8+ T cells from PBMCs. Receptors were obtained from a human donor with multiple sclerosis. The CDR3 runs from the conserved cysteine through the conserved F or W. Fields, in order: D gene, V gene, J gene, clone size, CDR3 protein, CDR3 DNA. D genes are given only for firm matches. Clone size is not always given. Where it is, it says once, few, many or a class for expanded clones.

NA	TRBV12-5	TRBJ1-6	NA	CASGLPNDDSPLHF	TGTGCTAGTGGTTTGCCAAATGACGATTCACCCCTCCACTTT
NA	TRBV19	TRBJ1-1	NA	CASSIGEGRRNTEAFF	TGTGCCAGTAGTATTGGGGAGGGCAGGCGGAACACTGAAGCTTTCTTT
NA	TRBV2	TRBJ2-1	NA	CASSEGLPLYNEQFF	TGTGCCAGCAGTGAGGGACTGCCGCTCTACAATGAGCAGTTCTTC
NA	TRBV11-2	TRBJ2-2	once	CASSMGLGLMFF	TGTGCCAGCAGCATGGGGTTAGGCTTGATGTTTTTT
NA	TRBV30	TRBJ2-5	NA	CAWGGGTVSGRGETQYF	TGTGCCTGGGGGGGAGGGACAGTCAGCGGGAGAGGAGAGACCCAGTACTTC
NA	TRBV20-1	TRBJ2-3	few	CSASLGTQYF	TGCAGTGCTAGTCTGGGTACGCAGTATTTT
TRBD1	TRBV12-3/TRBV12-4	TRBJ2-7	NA	CASSSPNGTGYEQYF	TGTGCCAGCAGTTCGCCAAACGGGACAGGGTACGAGCAGTACTTC
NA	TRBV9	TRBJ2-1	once	CASSVGGSHNEQFF	TGTGCCAGCAGCGTAGGGGGTAGCCACAATGAGCAGTTCTTC
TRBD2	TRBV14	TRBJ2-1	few	CASSQLAGKYNEQFF	TGTGCCAGCAGCCAACTAGCGGGGAAGTATAATGAGCAGTTCTTC
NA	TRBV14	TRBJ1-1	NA	CASSRPREGWTEAFF	TGTGCCAGCAGCCGACCCCGGGAGGGTTGGACTGAAGCTTTCTTT
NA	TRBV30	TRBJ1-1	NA	CAWSPGLNTEAFF	TGTGCCTGGAGTCCGGGATTGAACACTGAAGCTTTCTTT
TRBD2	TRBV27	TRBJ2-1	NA	CATRLAGGDEQFF	TGTGCCACCCGGCTAGCGGGAGGTGATGAGCAGTTCTTC
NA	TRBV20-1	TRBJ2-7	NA	CSARGGIHEQYF	TGCAGTGCTAGAGGTGGAATACACGAGCAGTACTTC
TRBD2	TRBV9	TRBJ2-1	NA	CASSAGGYNEQFF	TGTGCCAGCAGCGCGGGGGGATACAATGAGCAGTTCTTC
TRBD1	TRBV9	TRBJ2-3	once	CASSGGQGITDTQYF	TGTGCCAGCAGCGGGGGACAGGGGATAACAGATACGCAGTATTTT
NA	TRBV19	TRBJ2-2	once	CASSIPHTGELFF	TGTGCCAGTAGTATTCCACACACCGGGGAGCTGTTTTTT
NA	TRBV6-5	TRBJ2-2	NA	CASSYGTTGELFF	TGTGCCAGCAGTTACGGGACCACCGGGGAGCTGTTTTTT
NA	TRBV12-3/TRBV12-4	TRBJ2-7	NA	CASSLSKSYEQYF	TGTGCCAGCAGTTTATCCAAGTCCTACGAGCAGTACTTC
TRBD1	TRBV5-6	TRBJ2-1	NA	CASTRPQGEMYNEQFF	TGTGCCAGCACCCGCCCGCAGGGGGAAATGTACAATGAGCAGTTCTTC
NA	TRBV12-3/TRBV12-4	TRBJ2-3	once	CASSPTGPSTDTQYF	TGTGCCAGCAGCCCCACGGGCCCTAGCACAGATACGCAGTATTTT
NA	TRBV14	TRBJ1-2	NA	CASSHLAGRVDGYTF	TGTGCCAGCAGCCATCTGGCAGGGAGGGTAGATGGCTACACCTTC
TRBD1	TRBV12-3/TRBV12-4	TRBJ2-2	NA	CASTLTGTGGASGELFF	TGTGCCAGCACTCTGACCGGGACAGGGGGCGCCTCCGGGGAGCTGTTTTTT
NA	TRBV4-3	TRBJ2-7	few	CASSQEVIGVREQYF	TGCGCCAGTAGCCAAGAGGTAATAGGGGTACGCGAGCAGTACTTC
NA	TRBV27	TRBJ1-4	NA	CASSLGSLGRNEKLFF	TGTGCCAGCAGTTTAGGCTCGCTCGGGCGGAATGAAAAACTGTTTTTT
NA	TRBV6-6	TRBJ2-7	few	CASTGTGGSEQYF	TGTGCCAGCACCGGGACTGGGGGCAGCGAGCAGTACTTC
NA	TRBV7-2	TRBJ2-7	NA	CASSGSGVSYEQYF	TGTGCCAGCAGCGGTTCGGGGGTCTCCTACGAGCAGTACTTC
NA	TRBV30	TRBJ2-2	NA	CAWRAGTLNTGELFF	TGTGCCTGGAGAGCCGGGACTCTGAACACCGGGGAGCTGTTTTTT
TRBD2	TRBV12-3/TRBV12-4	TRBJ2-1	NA	CASSLGLAGVEQFF	TGTGCCAGCAGTTTAGGACTAGCGGGAGTCGAACAGTTCTTC
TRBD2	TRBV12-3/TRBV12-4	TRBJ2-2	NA	CASSFLGDSGTPRTGELFF	TGTGCCAGCAGTTTCCTAGGGGATAGCGGGACCCCAAGGACCGGGGAGCTGTTTTTT